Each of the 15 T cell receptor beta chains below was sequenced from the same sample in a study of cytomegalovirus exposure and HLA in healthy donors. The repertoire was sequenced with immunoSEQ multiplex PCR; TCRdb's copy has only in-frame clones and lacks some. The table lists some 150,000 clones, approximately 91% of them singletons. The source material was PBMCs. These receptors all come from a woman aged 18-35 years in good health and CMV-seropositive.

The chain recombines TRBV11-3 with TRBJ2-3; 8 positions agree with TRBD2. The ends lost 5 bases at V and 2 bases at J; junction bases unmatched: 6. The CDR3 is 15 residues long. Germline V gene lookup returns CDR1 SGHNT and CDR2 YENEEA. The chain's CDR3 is CASSARTSLTDTQYF. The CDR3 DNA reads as TGTGCCAGCAGCGCCCGGACTAGCCTCACAGATACGCAGTATTTT. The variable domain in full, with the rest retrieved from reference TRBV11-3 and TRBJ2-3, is EAGVVQSPRYKIIEKKQPVAFWCNPISGHNTLYWYLQNLGQGPELLIRYENEEAVDDSQLPKDRFSAERLKGVDSTLKIQPAELGDSAVYLCASSARTSLTDTQYFGPGTRLTVL.

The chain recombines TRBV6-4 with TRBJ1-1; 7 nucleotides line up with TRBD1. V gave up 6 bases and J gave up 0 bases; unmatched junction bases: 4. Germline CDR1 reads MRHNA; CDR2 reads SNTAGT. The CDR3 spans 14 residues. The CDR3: CASSADRLNTEAFF. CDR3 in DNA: TGTGCCAGCAGCGCGGACAGGCTGAACACTGAAGCTTTCTTT.

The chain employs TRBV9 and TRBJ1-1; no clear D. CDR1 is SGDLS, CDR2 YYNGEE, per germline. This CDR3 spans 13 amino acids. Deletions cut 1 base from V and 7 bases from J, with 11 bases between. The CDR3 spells CASSVPPGGEAFF. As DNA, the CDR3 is TGTGCCAGCAGCGTACCCCCGGGAGGTGAAGCTTTCTTT.

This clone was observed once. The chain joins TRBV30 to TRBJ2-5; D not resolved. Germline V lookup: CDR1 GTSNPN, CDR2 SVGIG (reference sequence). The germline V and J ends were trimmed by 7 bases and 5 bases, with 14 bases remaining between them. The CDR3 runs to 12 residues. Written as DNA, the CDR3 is TGTGCCTCCAGACCCTACGGGGAGACCCAGTACTTC. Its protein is CASRPYGETQYF. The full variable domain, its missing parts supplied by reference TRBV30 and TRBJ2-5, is SQTIHQWPATLVQPVGSPLSLECTVEGTSNPNLYWYRQAAGRGLQLLFYSVGIGQISSEVPQNLSASRPQDRQFILSSKKLLLSDSGFYLCASRPYGETQYFGPGTRLLVL.

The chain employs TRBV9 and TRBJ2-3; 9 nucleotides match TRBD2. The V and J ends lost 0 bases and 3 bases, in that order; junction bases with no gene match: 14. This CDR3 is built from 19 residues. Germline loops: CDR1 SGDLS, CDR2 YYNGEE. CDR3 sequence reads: CASSVDPRGGSGRTDTQYF. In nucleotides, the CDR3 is TGTGCCAGCAGCGTAGACCCCCGGGGGGGTAGCGGGAGAACAGATACGCAGTATTTT.

The CDR3 nucleotides read TGTGCCAGCAGGACAGGGGGGTCCTACAATGAGCAGTTCTTC. Protein: CASRTGGSYNEQFF. J is TRBJ2-1 and V is TRBV25-1; 9 bases line up with TRBD1. The ends lost 6 bases at V and 1 base at J; junction bases unmatched: 1. Germline V gene data show CDR1 as MGHDK and CDR2 as SYGVNS. The CDR3 consists of 14 residues. The variable domain in full, with the rest retrieved from reference TRBV25-1 and TRBJ2-1, is EADIYQTPRYLVIGTGKKITLECSQTMGHDKMYWYQQDPGMELHLIHYSYGVNSTEKGDLSSESTVSRIRTEHFPLTLESARPSHTSQYLCASRTGGSYNEQFFGPGTRLTVL.

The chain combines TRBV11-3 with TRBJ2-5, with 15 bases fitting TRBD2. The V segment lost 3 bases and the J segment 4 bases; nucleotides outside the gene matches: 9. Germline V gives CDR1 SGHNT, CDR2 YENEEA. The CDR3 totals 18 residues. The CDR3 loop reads CASSFGLAGGQIAETQYF. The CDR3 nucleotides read TGTGCCAGCAGCTTTGGACTAGCGGGAGGGCAAATTGCAGAGACCCAGTACTTC.

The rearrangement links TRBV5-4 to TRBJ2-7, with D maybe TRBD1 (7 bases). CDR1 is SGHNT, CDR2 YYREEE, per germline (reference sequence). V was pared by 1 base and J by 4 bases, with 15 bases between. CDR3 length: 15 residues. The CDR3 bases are TGTGCCAGCAGCTTGTATGGAGGGGGCGGGTACGAGCAGTACTTC. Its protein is CASSLYGGGGYEQYF.

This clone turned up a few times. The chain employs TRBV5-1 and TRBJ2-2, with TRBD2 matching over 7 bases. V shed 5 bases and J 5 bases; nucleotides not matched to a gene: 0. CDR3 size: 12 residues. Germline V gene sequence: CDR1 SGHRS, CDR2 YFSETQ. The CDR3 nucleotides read TGCGCCAGCAGTAGCGGGACCGGGGAGCTGTTTTTT. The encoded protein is CASSSGTGELFF.

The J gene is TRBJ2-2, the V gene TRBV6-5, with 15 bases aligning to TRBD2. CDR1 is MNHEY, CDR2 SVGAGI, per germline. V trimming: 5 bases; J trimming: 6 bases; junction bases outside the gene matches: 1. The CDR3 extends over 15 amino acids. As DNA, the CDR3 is TGTGCCAGCAGTGGACTAGCGGGAGGGCCCGGGGAGCTGTTTTTT. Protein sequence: CASSGLAGGPGELFF.

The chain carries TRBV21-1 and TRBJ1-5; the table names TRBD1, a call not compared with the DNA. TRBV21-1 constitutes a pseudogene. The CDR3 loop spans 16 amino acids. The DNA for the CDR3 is TGTGCCAGCAGCACAACCCCCTCCAGGCGCAATCAGCCCCAGCATTTT. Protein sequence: CASSTTPSRRNQPQHF.

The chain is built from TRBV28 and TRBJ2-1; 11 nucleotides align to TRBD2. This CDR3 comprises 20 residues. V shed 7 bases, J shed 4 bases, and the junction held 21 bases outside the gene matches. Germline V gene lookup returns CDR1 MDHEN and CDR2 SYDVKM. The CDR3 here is CASNLPGEGVASGRYNEQFF. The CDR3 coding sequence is TGTGCCAGCAACCTTCCTGGGGAAGGGGTTGCTAGCGGGAGGTACAATGAGCAGTTCTTC.

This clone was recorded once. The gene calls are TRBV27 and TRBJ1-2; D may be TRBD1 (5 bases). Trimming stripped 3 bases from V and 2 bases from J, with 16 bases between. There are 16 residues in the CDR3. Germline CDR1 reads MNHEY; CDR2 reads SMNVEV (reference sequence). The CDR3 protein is CASSLSTGLTNYGYTF. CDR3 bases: TGTGCCAGCAGTTTGTCGACGGGACTGACGAACTATGGCTACACCTTC.

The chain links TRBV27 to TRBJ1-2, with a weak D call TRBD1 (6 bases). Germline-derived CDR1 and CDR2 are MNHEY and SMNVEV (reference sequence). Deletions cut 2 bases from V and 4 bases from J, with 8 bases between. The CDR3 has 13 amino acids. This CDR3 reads CASSLQGSYGYTF. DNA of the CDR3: TGTGCCAGCAGTTTACAGGGGAGCTATGGCTACACCTTC.

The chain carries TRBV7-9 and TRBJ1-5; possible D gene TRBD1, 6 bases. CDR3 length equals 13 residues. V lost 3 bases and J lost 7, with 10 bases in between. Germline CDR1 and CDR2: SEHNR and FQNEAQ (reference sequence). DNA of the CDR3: TGTGCCAGCAGCTTCGACAGGCTACAGCCCCAGCATTTT. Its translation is CASSFDRLQPQHF.